Listed below are T cell receptor beta chains from one sample, sequenced in a study of glioma-infiltrating T cells. TCRdb itself ran the multiplex PCR reads through MiXCR, one entry per CDR3 protein. The table lists 300,000 to 450,000 distinct CDR3 sequences, roughly two fifths of them singletons. Material for sequencing was glioma tissue, nonneoplastic brain tissue, or PBMCs (not recorded which). The receptors were gathered from a human donor with low-grade glioma or glioblastoma, undergoing nonglioma brain surgery, or in good health (not recorded which). CDR3s include the opening cysteine and the closing phenylalanine or tryptophan. The order of the fields is CDR3 protein, V gene, J gene.

CDR3: CASSWGSFTEAFF
V: TRBV27
J: TRBJ1-1

CDR3: CGASGRLGSTEAFF
V: TRBV20-1
J: TRBJ1-1

CDR3: CASSLGGPSEQFF
V: TRBV27
J: TRBJ2-1

CDR3: CSAGLRPTETQYF
V: TRBV20-1
J: TRBJ2-5

CDR3: CASSLIGDRGFPGANVLTF
V: TRBV27
J: TRBJ2-6

CDR3: CASTTDSQAGRQYF
V: TRBV5-5
J: TRBJ2-3

CDR3: CSARGTLLVQETQYF
V: TRBV20-1
J: TRBJ2-5

CDR3: CAISDRLTGWEQYF
V: TRBV10-3
J: TRBJ2-7

CDR3: CSVEAGGSLFF
V: TRBV29-1
J: TRBJ1-4

CDR3: CASSPRLVWGGEQYF
V: TRBV28
J: TRBJ2-7

CDR3: CASSQAQTSGGPLGSYNEQFF
V: TRBV4-1
J: TRBJ2-1

CDR3: CSARGSGTSEGETQYF
V: TRBV20-1
J: TRBJ2-5

CDR3: CASSARQGIYEQYF
V: TRBV6-2/TRBV6-3
J: TRBJ2-7

CDR3: CASSLLTLRDTNSPLHF
V: TRBV28
J: TRBJ1-6

CDR3: CASSQLLAGPPTDTQYF
V: TRBV4-2
J: TRBJ2-3

CDR3: CSSPLRRESGEQYF
V: TRBV20-1
J: TRBJ2-7

CDR3: CAIGPEGTQYF
V: TRBV10-3
J: TRBJ2-3

CDR3: CASRGTRGEQFF
V: TRBV6-1
J: TRBJ2-1

CDR3: CSARGRNSYNEQFF
V: TRBV20-1
J: TRBJ2-1

CDR3: CASSLAGLTDTQYF
V: TRBV6-4
J: TRBJ2-3

CDR3: CASSLASRGEGGTQYF
V: TRBV7-2
J: TRBJ2-5

CDR3: CATSWGGVDTQYF
V: TRBV15
J: TRBJ2-3

CDR3: CASSLLGGDTESFF
V: TRBV7-9
J: TRBJ1-1

CDR3: CASSSPGGDNEQFF
V: TRBV28
J: TRBJ2-1

CDR3: CSASPSGTNSGNTIYF
V: TRBV20-1
J: TRBJ1-3

CDR3: CASSQSLRQGAGDTEAFF
V: TRBV4-1
J: TRBJ1-1

CDR3: CSTRGTQETQYF
V: TRBV20-1
J: TRBJ2-5

CDR3: CSVRKVGRGYNEQFF
V: TRBV29-1
J: TRBJ2-1

CDR3: CASTKGQAYERYF
V: TRBV6-1
J: TRBJ2-1

CDR3: CAISEIGTGQRAFF
V: TRBV10-3
J: TRBJ1-1

CDR3: CASSLGTRGTEAFF
V: TRBV7-8
J: TRBJ1-1

CDR3: CASSVSPRPSTDTQYF
V: TRBV5-1
J: TRBJ2-3

CDR3: CSVARTGDPDTQYF
V: TRBV29-1
J: TRBJ2-3

CDR3: CASSQEVTPDQPQHF
V: TRBV4-1
J: TRBJ1-5

CDR3: CASSSGTGDEKLFF
V: TRBV28
J: TRBJ1-4

CDR3: CASSYSKAQITDTQYF
V: TRBV6-5
J: TRBJ2-3

CDR3: CASSLMGSEAFF
V: TRBV7-9
J: TRBJ1-1

CDR3: CASSWARGGNTEAFF
V: TRBV11-1
J: TRBJ1-1

CDR3: CASSSPRTSGTYELYF
V: TRBV28
J: TRBJ2-7

CDR3: CASSLIPHQPRDRGSNQPQHF
V: TRBV27
J: TRBJ1-5

CDR3: CASSQNLGSTGELFF
V: TRBV4-3
J: TRBJ2-2

CDR3: CASRTSQGSSYEQYF
V: TRBV27
J: TRBJ2-7

CDR3: CASSVDTSYNEQFF
V: TRBV9
J: TRBJ2-1

CDR3: CASRPLTGANTQFF
V: TRBV7-9
J: TRBJ2-1

CDR3: CARPTGIRHDEQFF
V: TRBV27
J: TRBJ2-1

CDR3: CASVTKRTSGMRSYNEQFF
V: TRBV6-2/TRBV6-3
J: TRBJ2-1

CDR3: CASSSTGQGFGYTF
V: TRBV28
J: TRBJ1-2

CDR3: CASSTENSNEQFF
V: TRBV18
J: TRBJ2-1

CDR3: CASRGQWGQPQHF
V: TRBV28
J: TRBJ1-5